Here is one T cell receptor beta chain with its context. Its specificity is unknown. Time point: persistent/refractory GD, antithyroid drugs over 5 years with positive TRAb. Extracted PBMC RNA gave rise to the TCR library. Patients all came to the study from an endocrinology department in Xi'an, China. The length of the CDR3 is 19 residues. From germline, CDR1 is KGHDR and CDR2 SFDVKD. J gave up 5 bases and V 1 base, and 16 bases lay outside the gene matches. The data originate from a study of regulatory T cells in long-lasting Graves disease. Study-wide results and caveats: Relative to new patients (966), persistent patients exhibited greater sharing of public clonotypes (approximately 3,000). Few sampled subjects may have lowered accuracy.

Arm-PCR of CDR3 regions and iRepertoire HTBI primers were the basis on which TCR beta libraries were built. TCRdb reprocessed the multiplex PCR reads via MiXCR and lists one record per CDR3 protein. The sample holds around 450,000 distinct CDR3 sequences, 20% to 25% seen once. This chain links TRBV24-1 with TRBJ2-5; 9 positions match TRBD1. This receptor was obtained from a female donor with Graves disease. The sample consisted of peripheral blood mononuclear cells (PBMCs), taken when the disease was refractory, from a patient treated with antithyroid drugs. The CDR3 region is CATSDFSLLQTGGGETQYF. The CDR3 nucleotides read TGTGCCACCAGTGATTTTTCCCTCCTACAAACAGGGGGCGGGGAGACCCAGTACTTC.